This T cell receptor beta chain emerged from a study of CD8 T cells in Susac syndrome. Study-level findings and limits: Individuals included in the TCR sequencing and HLA analysis were acknowledged by the study to be relatively few in number.

In regard to this clonotype: Antigen unknown.

CD8+ and CD4+ blood T cells underwent TCR beta sequencing. While CD8+ and CD4+ T cells were isolated negatively, TEMRA cells were enriched by FACS. J was trimmed by 10 bases and V by 10 bases; bases with no gene match: 6. The CDR3 sequence is 11 residues long. Germline CDR1 and CDR2: KGHDR and SFDVKD. The RNA input was roughly 0.45 to 1 ug, and it was reverse transcribed with random hexamers. The method of amplification for TCR beta CDR3 was immunoSEQ multiplex PCR, covering 54 Vbeta and 13 Jbeta. TCRdb reprocessed the immunoSEQ multiplex PCR reads via MiXCR and lists one record per CDR3 protein. The table shows 140,000 or so distinct CDR3 sequences, with 94% occurring only once.

The sequence derives from a human donor in good health. The rearrangement uses TRBV24-1 and TRBJ1-2; 9 bases fit TRBD1. The sequencing input was CD4+ T cells from PBMCs. Here the CDR3 reads CATGQGMDYTF. In DNA, the CDR3 is TGTGCCACGGGACAGGGCATGGACTACACCTTC.